What follows are 11 T cell receptor beta chains derived from one specimen sequenced in a study of regulatory T cells in long-lasting Graves disease. CDR3 regions were amplified by Arm-PCR using iRepertoire HTBI primers to build TCR beta libraries. TCRdb reanalysed the multiplex PCR reads using MiXCR and keeps one entry per CDR3 protein. The data hold about 430,000 distinct CDR3 sequences, with around 16% observed a single time. Indicated time point: newly diagnosed GD, antithyroid drugs for less than 3 months. The TCR library was made from RNA extracted from PBMCs. These data are also associated with another study on T cells in Graves' hyperthyroidism and ophthalmopathy.

The sequenced sample was peripheral blood mononuclear cells (PBMCs), obtained at new diagnosis, from a patient treated with antithyroid drugs. The receptors stem from a woman in her thirties or forties with Graves disease.

This clonotype came up many times. The chain joins TRBV27 to TRBJ2-2, with D hard to call. Germline values: CDR1 MNHEY, CDR2 SMNVEV (reference sequence). Trimming removed 6 bases from V and 5 bases from J, with 19 bases in between. This CDR3 region has 16 residues. CDR3 sequence reads: CASRDRGRLRTGELFF. The CDR3 coding sequence is TGTGCCAGCAGAGACCGCGGACGGCTTCGGACCGGGGAGCTGTTTTTT.

This clonotype was detected ten times or more. This sequence joins TRBV12-3 or TRBV12-4 and TRBJ2-7; 10 bases align to TRBD2. With 6 bases clipped from V and 9 bases from J, the junction kept 14 bases outside the gene matches. The CDR3 spans 15 residues. The CDR3 nucleotides read TGTGCCAGCAGCCCGCGGACTAGCGGACTACGAGGGCAGTACTTC. It yields the protein CASSPRTSGLRGQYF.

This clonotype was observed at least ten times. V and J are TRBV6-1 and TRBJ1-3; D is undetermined. The V gene lost 7 bases and the J gene lost 0 bases, with 4 bases spanning the gap. The CDR3 sequence is 12 residues long. CDR1 MNHNS and CDR2 SASEGT come from the germline V gene. CDR3 in DNA: TGTGCCAGCAAATCCTCTGGAAACACCATATATTTT. Its translation is CASKSSGNTIYF.

This clonotype was observed a few times. V usage is TRBV4-1 and J usage is TRBJ2-6, with D perhaps TRBD1 (6 bases). Trimming removed 0 bases at V and 2 bases at J, with 11 bases between. CDR1 MGHRA and CDR2 YSYEKL come from the germline V gene. The length of the CDR3 is 17 residues. CDR3 DNA sequence: TGCGCCAGCAGCCAAGATCCGTCAGGGGCTGGGGCCAACGTCCTGACTTTC. Translated, it gives CASSQDPSGAGANVLTF.

This clonotype showed up many times. This chain uses TRBV5-5 with TRBJ1-1; possibly TRBD1 for D (6 bases). Germline CDR1 SGHKS, CDR2 YYEKEE (reference sequence). Trimming cost V 3 bases and J 4 bases, with 16 bases left between them. The CDR3 loop spans 15 amino acids. The CDR3: CASSWQTGYLTEAFF. DNA of the CDR3: TGTGCCAGCAGCTGGCAGACAGGTTATCTCACTGAAGCTTTCTTT.

This clonotype appeared many times. This chain joins TRBV6-2 or TRBV6-3 and TRBJ2-7; possible D gene TRBD1, 6 bases. This CDR3 spans 15 amino acids. The V gene lost 2 bases and the J gene lost 0 bases, with 11 bases spanning the gap. CDR1 and CDR2 (germline): MNHEY, SVGEGT. The CDR3 sequence: CASSYDRSFSYEQYF. DNA for the CDR3: TGTGCCAGCAGTTACGACAGGTCTTTCTCCTACGAGCAGTACTTC.

This clonotype turned up a few times. The genes are TRBV7-8 and TRBJ2-7; the D gene is possibly TRBD2 (7 bases). Germline V gene sequence: CDR1 SGHVS, CDR2 FQNEAQ. The V gene lost 3 bases and the J gene lost 9 bases, with 18 bases spanning the gap. The CDR3 is made up of 14 amino acids. In DNA form, the CDR3 reads TGTGCCAGCAGCTTGGGGGGCGGGGGTATGGCGCAGTACTTC. This codes for CASSLGGGGMAQYF.

In regard to this clonotype: It is likely a read error: a sequence one base away is far more abundant. The chain recombines TRBV11-2 with TRBJ2-7, with unresolved D. The J call may be wrong; the DNA end is better matched by TRBJ2-5. This CDR3 comprises 15 residues. Germline V CDR1 and CDR2: SGHAT, FQNNGV. In DNA, the CDR3 is TGTGCCAGCAGCCTCGAGTCTCATTGGGGAGAGACCCAGTACTTC. Its translation: CASSLESHWGETQYF.

This clonotype was counted only a few times. J is TRBJ1-2 and V is TRBV15; 9 nucleotides align to TRBD1. The CDR3 contains 14 residues. V lost 1 base, J lost 7 bases, and 4 bases stayed unmatched. The germline CDR1 and CDR2 sequences are LNHNV and YYDKDF (reference sequence). In DNA, the CDR3 is TGTGCCACCAGCAGAGGACAGGGGGAGTCTGGCTACACCTTC. It translates to CATSRGQGESGYTF.

This clonotype was seen at least ten times. The V gene is TRBV29-1, the J gene TRBJ1-1; D gene uncertain. Germline V gene lookup returns CDR1 SQVTM and CDR2 ANQGSEA. The length of the CDR3 is 13 residues. V was clipped by 4 bases and J by 6 bases, with 15 bases between them. This CDR3 is CSVGRRQEAEAFF. CDR3 sequence (DNA): TGCAGCGTTGGACGTCGGCAGGAGGCTGAAGCTTTCTTT.

This clonotype was observed a few times. V usage is TRBV4-1 and J usage is TRBJ1-5; no firm D call. Trimming stripped 0 bases from V and 4 bases from J, with 10 bases between. The CDR3 covers 15 residues. The germline gives CDR1 MGHRA, CDR2 YSYEKL. Here the CDR3 DNA reads TGCGCCAGCAGCCAAGAGGGAAGCGGAAATCAGCCCCAGCATTTT. As protein: CASSQEGSGNQPQHF.